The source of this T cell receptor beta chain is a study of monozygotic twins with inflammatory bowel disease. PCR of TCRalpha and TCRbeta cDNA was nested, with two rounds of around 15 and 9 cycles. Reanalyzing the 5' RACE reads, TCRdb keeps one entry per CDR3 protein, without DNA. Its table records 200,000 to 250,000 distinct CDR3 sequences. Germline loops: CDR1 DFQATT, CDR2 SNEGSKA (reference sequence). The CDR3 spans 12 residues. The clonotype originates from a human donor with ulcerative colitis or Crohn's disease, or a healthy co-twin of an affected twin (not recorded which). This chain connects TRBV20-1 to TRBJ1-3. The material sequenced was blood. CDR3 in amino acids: CSAFGPGNTIYF.